This is a list of T cell receptor beta chains from one sample in a study of response to subunit inactivated influenza vaccine. Via MiXCR, TCRdb re-called the RT-PCR reads, giving one row per CDR3 protein. In the table there are hundreds of thousands of distinct CDR3 sequences, approximately 23% of which are singletons. Material: PBMCs from blood, obtained about 19 months after vaccination. Source of these receptors: a man aged 45-69 years who received an inactivated influenza vaccine. Both conserved end residues are part of each CDR3. D genes are given only for firm matches. Clone sizes are given selectively: once, few, many, or a class where the clone is expanded.

cdr3_nt: TGTGCCAGCAGTGAGGTCGGGACAGGGGATACCGGGGAGCTGTTTTTT
cdr3_aa: CASSEVGTGDTGELFF
j_call: TRBJ2-2
d_call: TRBD1
clone_size: few
v_call: TRBV25-1

cdr3_nt: TGTGCCAGCAGCTTGGTGTGGGGCACTGAAGCTTTCTTT
cdr3_aa: CASSLVWGTEAFF
j_call: TRBJ1-1
d_call: -
clone_size: few
v_call: TRBV5-8

cdr3_nt: TGTGCCAGCTCTCGGGACTACAATCAGCCCCAGCATTTT
cdr3_aa: CASSRDYNQPQHF
j_call: TRBJ1-5
d_call: -
clone_size: few
v_call: TRBV6-2/TRBV6-3

cdr3_nt: TGTGCCAGCAGCGTAGGAGGTGTAGAGACCCAGTACTTC
cdr3_aa: CASSVGGVETQYF
j_call: TRBJ2-5
d_call: -
clone_size: -
v_call: TRBV9

cdr3_nt: TGTGCCAGCAGCCTGGGACAGTCCCCACATCCAGATACGCAGTATTTT
cdr3_aa: CASSLGQSPHPDTQYF
j_call: TRBJ2-3
d_call: TRBD1
clone_size: -
v_call: TRBV27

cdr3_nt: TGCGCCAGCAGCTTGGTGCCGGAGAACACTGAAGCTTTCTTT
cdr3_aa: CASSLVPENTEAFF
j_call: TRBJ1-1
d_call: -
clone_size: many
v_call: TRBV5-1

cdr3_nt: TGTGCCAGCAGCCCCGGGACTAGCTTCTCAGATACGCAGTATTTT
cdr3_aa: CASSPGTSFSDTQYF
j_call: TRBJ2-3
d_call: TRBD2
clone_size: -
v_call: TRBV5-4

cdr3_nt: TGTGCCAGCTCCACCCTTCGGAACACTGAAGCTTTCTTT
cdr3_aa: CASSTLRNTEAFF
j_call: TRBJ1-1
d_call: -
clone_size: few
v_call: TRBV27

cdr3_nt: TGCAGCGGTGGATCCGGGACTCCGACTGGGGAGCAGTACTTC
cdr3_aa: CSGGSGTPTGEQYF
j_call: TRBJ2-7
d_call: -
clone_size: -
v_call: TRBV29-1

cdr3_nt: TGTGCCACCAGTGATGCGGCCAGGGTAGGGAATGAGCAGTTCTTC
cdr3_aa: CATSDAARVGNEQFF
j_call: TRBJ2-1
d_call: -
clone_size: few
v_call: TRBV24-1

cdr3_nt: TGTGCCAGCAGTTCCGTCTGGGGGAAAGAGACCCAGTACTTC
cdr3_aa: CASSSVWGKETQYF
j_call: TRBJ2-5
d_call: -
clone_size: few
v_call: TRBV6-2/TRBV6-3

cdr3_nt: TGTGCCAGCAGGAGAACGACAGGGGTTCAGCCCCAGCATTTT
cdr3_aa: CASRRTTGVQPQHF
j_call: TRBJ1-5
d_call: TRBD1
clone_size: few
v_call: TRBV6-2/TRBV6-3

cdr3_nt: TGTGCCAGCAGCTTGGACGGTAATAGCAATCAGCCCCAGCATTTT
cdr3_aa: CASSLDGNSNQPQHF
j_call: TRBJ1-5
d_call: -
clone_size: -
v_call: TRBV5-5

cdr3_nt: TGTGCCAGCAGCTTAGTACTAGCTCACGAGCAGTACTTC
cdr3_aa: CASSLVLAHEQYF
j_call: TRBJ2-7
d_call: -
clone_size: few
v_call: TRBV7-8

cdr3_nt: TGTGCCAGTACCCAAGAGGGAAGTCGGGGAAGCTGGCAGCCCCAGCATTTT
cdr3_aa: CASTQEGSRGSWQPQHF
j_call: TRBJ1-5
d_call: -
clone_size: few
v_call: TRBV19

cdr3_nt: TGTGCCAGCAGTGGTCTTAGCACCGGGGAGCTGTTTTTT
cdr3_aa: CASSGLSTGELFF
j_call: TRBJ2-2
d_call: -
clone_size: -
v_call: TRBV6-1

cdr3_nt: TGTGCCAGCAGTTTGGCCCTGGCGGGGGAGACGATCCAAGAGACCCAGTACTTC
cdr3_aa: CASSLALAGETIQETQYF
j_call: TRBJ2-5
d_call: TRBD2
clone_size: few
v_call: TRBV28

cdr3_nt: TGTGCCAGCAGTTCCCAAATAGCCCACGAGCAGTACTTC
cdr3_aa: CASSSQIAHEQYF
j_call: TRBJ2-7
d_call: -
clone_size: few
v_call: TRBV12-3/TRBV12-4

cdr3_nt: TGTGCCATCAGTGAGTCGGGGGGCACTAACTACGAGCAGTACTTC
cdr3_aa: CAISESGGTNYEQYF
j_call: TRBJ2-7
d_call: -
clone_size: -
v_call: TRBV10-3

cdr3_nt: TGCAGTGCTAGAAACCAAAACAGAGCGGGAGGGCCCCTCTCCTACAATGAGCAGTTCTTC
cdr3_aa: CSARNQNRAGGPLSYNEQFF
j_call: TRBJ2-1
d_call: TRBD2
clone_size: -
v_call: TRBV20-1

cdr3_nt: TGTGCCAGCAGTTTAATCCGAGGGACAGCGATTCAACCCCAGCATTTT
cdr3_aa: CASSLIRGTAIQPQHF
j_call: TRBJ1-5
d_call: TRBD1
clone_size: -
v_call: TRBV28

cdr3_nt: TGTGCCACCAGCAGAGATGGTGGGCGGGAGGGATCCTACGAGCAGTACTTC
cdr3_aa: CATSRDGGREGSYEQYF
j_call: TRBJ2-7
d_call: TRBD2
clone_size: -
v_call: TRBV15

cdr3_nt: TGTGCCAGCAGTCCGGGACTGATGGCCTACGAGCAGTACTTC
cdr3_aa: CASSPGLMAYEQYF
j_call: TRBJ2-7
d_call: -
clone_size: -
v_call: TRBV12-3/TRBV12-4

cdr3_nt: TGCGCCAGCAGCTTGGCCGTTCGGACAGCAAATGTAAATGAGCAGTTCTTC
cdr3_aa: CASSLAVRTANVNEQFF
j_call: TRBJ2-1
d_call: -
clone_size: few
v_call: TRBV5-1

cdr3_nt: TGTGCCAGCAGCTTGGGACTAGCGGACTCCTACGAGCAGTACTTC
cdr3_aa: CASSLGLADSYEQYF
j_call: TRBJ2-7
d_call: TRBD2
clone_size: -
v_call: TRBV5-5

cdr3_nt: TGCAGTGCCCCCGACAGGGTTGCCAAAAACATTCAGTACTTC
cdr3_aa: CSAPDRVAKNIQYF
j_call: TRBJ2-4
d_call: TRBD1
clone_size: few
v_call: TRBV20-1

cdr3_nt: TGTGCCAGCAGCTTTACGGGTCCAGATACGCAGTATTTT
cdr3_aa: CASSFTGPDTQYF
j_call: TRBJ2-3
d_call: -
clone_size: many
v_call: TRBV7-3

cdr3_nt: TGCGCCAGCAGCTTGGGCGGGAGGGATTCCTACGAGCAGTACTTC
cdr3_aa: CASSLGGRDSYEQYF
j_call: TRBJ2-7
d_call: TRBD2
clone_size: few
v_call: TRBV5-1

cdr3_nt: TGTGCCAGTAGTACGAACAGGGCCGGGGAGCTGTTTTTT
cdr3_aa: CASSTNRAGELFF
j_call: TRBJ2-2
d_call: -
clone_size: -
v_call: TRBV19

cdr3_nt: TGTGCCTGGAGTCCGTTTATCGGAAGCTATGGCTACACCTTC
cdr3_aa: CAWSPFIGSYGYTF
j_call: TRBJ1-2
d_call: -
clone_size: few
v_call: TRBV30

cdr3_nt: TGTGCCAGCAGCTTCCGGCCCTCGACAGGGCCTAATGAAAAACTGTTTTTT
cdr3_aa: CASSFRPSTGPNEKLFF
j_call: TRBJ1-4
d_call: TRBD1
clone_size: -
v_call: TRBV11-2

cdr3_nt: TGCAGTGCTAGTGGGGAAGGTCGCTACGAGCAGTACTTC
cdr3_aa: CSASGEGRYEQYF
j_call: TRBJ2-7
d_call: -
clone_size: -
v_call: TRBV20-1

cdr3_nt: TGCAGTGCTAGAGATGGAGGACTAGCGGGCAATGAGCAGTTCTTC
cdr3_aa: CSARDGGLAGNEQFF
j_call: TRBJ2-1
d_call: TRBD2
clone_size: -
v_call: TRBV20-1